The 11 T cell receptor beta chains below come from one sample, sequenced in a study of tumour-infiltrating T cells in Burkitt lymphoma. This table comes from immunoSEQ multiplex PCR, and its TCRdb copy is limited to in-frame clones, with some not included. The sample shows roughly 1,100 clones, roughly 13% of them seen only once. Sequenced input: tumor tissue. The source is a human donor with Burkitt lymphoma.

This clone showed up just a few times. The chain employs TRBV28 and TRBJ2-5, with a possible D match to TRBD2 (5 bases). Trimming cost V 7 bases and J 7 bases, with 13 bases left between them. The CDR3 extends over 12 amino acids. Germline CDR1 reads MDHEN; CDR2 reads SYDVKM. The DNA for the CDR3 is TGTGCCAGCACCCCACCACGGGGGACCCAGTACTTC. As protein: CASTPPRGTQYF.

Comment on this clone: Sequence at one end of the junction differs from germline and may be a read error. This rearrangement joins TRBV30 to TRBJ1-3; D is undetermined. In germline, CDR1 is GTSNPN, CDR2 SVGIG (reference sequence). CDR3 size: 13 residues. Here the CDR3 DNA reads TGTGCCTGGAGACAGAGTTCTGGAAACACCAGATATTTT. Translating it yields CAWRQSSGNTRYF.

The rearrangement links TRBV4-2 to TRBJ2-3, with 12 bases identical to TRBD2. Germline V CDR1 and CDR2: LGHNA, YNFKEQ. The V segment lost 2 bases and the J segment 0 bases; nucleotides outside the gene matches: 9. CDR3 length: 19 residues. The CDR3 sequence: CASSQLLAGGPTSTDTQYF. The CDR3 bases are TGTGCCAGCAGCCAACTACTAGCGGGGGGTCCAACTAGCACAGATACGCAGTATTTT.

This sequence joins TRBV2 and TRBJ1-6; D ambiguous. The germline CDR1 and CDR2 sequences are SNHLY and FYNNEI. The CDR3 covers 15 residues. V lost 4 bases and J 7 bases, leaving 14 bases between the germline ends. The CDR3 region is CASSVGNPGNSPLHF. CDR3 DNA: TGTGCCAGCAGTGTGGGAAACCCGGGGAATTCACCCCTCCACTTT.

This clone was observed a few times. The chain is built from TRBV5-5 and TRBJ2-7, with D possibly matching TRBD2 (5 bases). The V end lost 0 bases, the J end lost 3 bases, and 13 bases lay between the germline ends. Germline lookup yields CDR1 SGHKS and CDR2 YYEKEE (reference sequence). The CDR3 totals 15 residues. The CDR3: CASSLGLTRIYEQYF. The CDR3 DNA sequence: TGTGCCAGCAGCTTGGGATTAACTAGAATCTACGAGCAGTACTTC.

The table lists this clone with a few counts. This chain links TRBV25-1 with TRBJ2-7, with no clear D. V was shortened by 6 bases and J by 9 bases, with 21 bases between the two germline ends. This CDR3 is 14 amino acids long. Germline loops: CDR1 MGHDK, CDR2 SYGVNS. CDR3 nucleotides: TGTGCCAGCAGGCTCCGAGCCTGGGTCCCTTTGCAGTACTTC. It encodes CASRLRAWVPLQYF.

This clone was seen only a few times. This chain connects TRBV28 to TRBJ2-1, with 9 bases that match TRBD2. CDR3 length: 15 amino acids. J lost 4 bases, V lost 4 bases, and 5 bases had no gene match. Germline loops: CDR1 MDHEN, CDR2 SYDVKM. The CDR3 is CASSYPAGGYNEQFF. For the CDR3, the DNA is TGTGCCAGCAGTTATCCGGCGGGAGGGTACAATGAGCAGTTCTTC.

The chain uses TRBV9 and TRBJ2-5, with 8 bases matching TRBD2. Germline CDR1 is SGDLS and CDR2 is YYNGEE. The trim removed 4 bases at V and 5 bases at J, leaving 13 bases unmatched. CDR3 length: 16 residues. The CDR3 region has the DNA TGTGCCAGCAGCACCACCCCGGGGGGGGCGGGGGAGACCCAGTACTTC. Amino acid sequence: CASSTTPGGAGETQYF.

This clone was counted a few times. The chain links TRBV6-5 to TRBJ1-4; D not resolved. The germline V gene encodes CDR1 MNHEY and CDR2 SVGAGI. Trimming took off 2 bases at V and 8 bases at J, with 12 bases between the two ends. There are 14 residues in the CDR3. Here the CDR3 reads CASSYEVIAEKLFF. CDR3 DNA: TGTGCCAGCAGTTACGAGGTCATCGCCGAAAAACTGTTTTTT.

This clone has only a few counts. The V call is TRBV5-1, the J call TRBJ1-1; TRBD1 matches 9 bases. Looked up from germline, CDR1 is SGHRS and CDR2 is YFSETQ. There are 14 residues in the CDR3. After removal of 7 bases from V and 6 bases from J, the junction contained 10 bases not matched to a gene. The CDR3 coding sequence is TGCGCCAGCGGAATTTCCGGGACAGGGCCTGAAGCTTTCTTT. The encoded protein is CASGISGTGPEAFF.

Only a few counts were recorded for this clone. Other nucleotide sequences in the sample specify the same CDR3. The chain uses TRBV15 and TRBJ2-3, with 14 bases fitting TRBD2. This CDR3 has 16 amino acids. Germline V lookup: CDR1 LNHNV, CDR2 YYDKDF (reference sequence). V shed 2 bases and J 11 bases; nucleotides not matched to a gene: 9. CDR3 DNA sequence: TGTGCCACCAGCAGACCGACTAGCGGGAGGGTTCCGGAGCAGTATTTT. The encoded protein is CATSRPTSGRVPEQYF. The entire variable domain, with the rest obtained from reference TRBV15 and TRBJ2-3, is as follows: DAMVIQNPRYQVTQFGKPVTLSCSQTLNHNVMYWYQQKSSQAPKLLFHYYDKDFNNEADTPDNFQSRRPNTSFCFLDIRSPGLGDTAMYLCATSRPTSGRVPEQYFGPGTRLTVL.